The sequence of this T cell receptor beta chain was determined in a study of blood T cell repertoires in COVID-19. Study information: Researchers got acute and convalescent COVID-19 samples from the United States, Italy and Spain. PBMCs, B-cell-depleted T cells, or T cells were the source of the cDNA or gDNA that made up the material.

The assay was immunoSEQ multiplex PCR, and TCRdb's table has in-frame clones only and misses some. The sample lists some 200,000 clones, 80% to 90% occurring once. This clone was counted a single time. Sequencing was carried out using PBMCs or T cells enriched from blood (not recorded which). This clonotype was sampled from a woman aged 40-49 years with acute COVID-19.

The CDR3 sequence: CASGPRGNTEAFF. CDR3 DNA: TGTGCTAGTGGTCCCCGGGGGAACACTGAAGCTTTCTTT. V is TRBV12-5 and J is TRBJ1-1; D ambiguous. The V end lost 5 bases, the J end lost 1 base, and 8 bases lay between the germline ends. CDR1 LGHNT and CDR2 FRNRAP come from the germline V gene. The CDR3 runs 13 residues.